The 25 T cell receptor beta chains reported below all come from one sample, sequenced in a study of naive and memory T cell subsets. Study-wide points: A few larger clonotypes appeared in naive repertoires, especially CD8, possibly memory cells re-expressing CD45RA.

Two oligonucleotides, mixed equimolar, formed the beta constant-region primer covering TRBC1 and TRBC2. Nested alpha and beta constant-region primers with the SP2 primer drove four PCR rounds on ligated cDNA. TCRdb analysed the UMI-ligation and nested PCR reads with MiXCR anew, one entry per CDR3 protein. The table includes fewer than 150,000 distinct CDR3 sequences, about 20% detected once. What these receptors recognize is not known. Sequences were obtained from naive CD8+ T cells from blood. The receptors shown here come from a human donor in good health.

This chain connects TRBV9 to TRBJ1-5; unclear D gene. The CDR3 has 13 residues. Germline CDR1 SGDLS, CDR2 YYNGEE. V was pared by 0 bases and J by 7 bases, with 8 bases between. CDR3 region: CASSVAPGQPQHF. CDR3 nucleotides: TGTGCCAGCAGCGTAGCACCTGGGCAGCCCCAGCATTTT.

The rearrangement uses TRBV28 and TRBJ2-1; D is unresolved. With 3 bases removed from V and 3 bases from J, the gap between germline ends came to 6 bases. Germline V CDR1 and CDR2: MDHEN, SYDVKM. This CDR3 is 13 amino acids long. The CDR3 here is CASSFRNYNEQFF. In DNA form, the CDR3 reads TGTGCCAGCAGTTTCCGAAACTACAATGAGCAGTTCTTC.

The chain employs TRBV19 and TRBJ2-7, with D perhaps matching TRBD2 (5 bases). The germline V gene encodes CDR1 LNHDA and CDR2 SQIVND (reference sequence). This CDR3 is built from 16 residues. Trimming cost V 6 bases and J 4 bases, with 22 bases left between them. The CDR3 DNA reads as TGTGCCAGTAGCCCTCAGGTCTCTTTCGGGAAATACGAGCAGTACTTC. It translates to CASSPQVSFGKYEQYF.

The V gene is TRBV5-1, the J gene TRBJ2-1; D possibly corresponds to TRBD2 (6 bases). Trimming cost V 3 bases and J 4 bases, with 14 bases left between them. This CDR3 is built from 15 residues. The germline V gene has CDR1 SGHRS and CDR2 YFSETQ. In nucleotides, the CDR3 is TGCGCCAGCAGCTGGGGGGAGAGGAAGTACAATGAGCAGTTCTTC. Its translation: CASSWGERKYNEQFF.

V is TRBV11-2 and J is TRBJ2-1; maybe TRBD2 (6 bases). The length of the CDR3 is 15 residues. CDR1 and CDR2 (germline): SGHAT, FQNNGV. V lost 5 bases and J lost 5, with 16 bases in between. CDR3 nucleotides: TGTGCCAGCAGCCTCGGACTATCTTCCAACAATGAGCAGTTCTTC. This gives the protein CASSLGLSSNNEQFF.

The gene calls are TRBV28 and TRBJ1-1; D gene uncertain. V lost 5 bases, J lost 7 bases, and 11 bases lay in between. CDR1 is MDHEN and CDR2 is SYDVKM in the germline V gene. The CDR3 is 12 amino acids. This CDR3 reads CASSPYANEAFF. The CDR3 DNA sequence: TGTGCCAGCAGTCCTTACGCCAATGAAGCTTTCTTT.

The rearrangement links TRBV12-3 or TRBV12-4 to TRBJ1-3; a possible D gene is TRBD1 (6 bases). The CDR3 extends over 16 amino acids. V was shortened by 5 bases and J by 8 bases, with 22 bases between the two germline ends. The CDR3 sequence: CASSPNGGATLDTIYF. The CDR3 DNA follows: TGTGCCAGCAGTCCCAACGGGGGGGCGACGTTGGACACCATATATTTT.

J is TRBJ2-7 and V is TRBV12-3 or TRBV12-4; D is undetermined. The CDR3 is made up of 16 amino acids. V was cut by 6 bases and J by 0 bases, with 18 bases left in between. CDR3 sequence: CASSRRSPPDSYEQYF. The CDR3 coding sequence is TGTGCCAGCAGCCGACGGTCCCCCCCAGACTCCTACGAGCAGTACTTC.

CDR3 coding DNA: TGTGCCAGCAGTTTGGACAGTTCCGACGAGCAGTACTTC. It translates to CASSLDSSDEQYF. The chain recombines TRBV6-5 with TRBJ2-7; TRBD1 might be the D (6 bases). The CDR3 runs to 13 residues. V lost 4 bases to trimming and J lost 5 bases, with 12 bases between them. CDR1 and CDR2 (germline): MNHEY, SVGAGI.

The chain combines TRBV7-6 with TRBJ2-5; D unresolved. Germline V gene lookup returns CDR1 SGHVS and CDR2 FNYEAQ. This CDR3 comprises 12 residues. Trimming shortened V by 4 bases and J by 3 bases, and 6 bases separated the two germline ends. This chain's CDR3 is CASSSLEETQYF. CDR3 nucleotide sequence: TGTGCCAGCAGCTCCCTAGAAGAGACCCAGTACTTC.

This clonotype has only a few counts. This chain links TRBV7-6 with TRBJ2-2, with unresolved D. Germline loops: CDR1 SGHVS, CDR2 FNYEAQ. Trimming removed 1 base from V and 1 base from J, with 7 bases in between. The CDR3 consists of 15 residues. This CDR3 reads CASSLVLGNTGELFF. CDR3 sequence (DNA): TGTGCCAGCAGCTTAGTCCTCGGGAACACCGGGGAGCTGTTTTTT.

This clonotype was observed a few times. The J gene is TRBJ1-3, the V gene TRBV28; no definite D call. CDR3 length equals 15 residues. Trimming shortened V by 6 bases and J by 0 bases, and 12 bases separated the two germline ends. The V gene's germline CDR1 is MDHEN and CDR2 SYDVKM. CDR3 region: CASRPYTLSGNTIYF. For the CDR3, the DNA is TGTGCCAGCAGACCCTACACCCTCTCTGGAAACACCATATATTTT.

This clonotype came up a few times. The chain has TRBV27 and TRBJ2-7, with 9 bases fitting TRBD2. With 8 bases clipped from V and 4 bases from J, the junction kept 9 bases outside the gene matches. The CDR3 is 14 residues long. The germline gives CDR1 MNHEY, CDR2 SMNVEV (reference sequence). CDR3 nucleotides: TGTGCCAGCCGGTTAGCGGGAGACGGGTACGAGCAGTACTTC. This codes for CASRLAGDGYEQYF.

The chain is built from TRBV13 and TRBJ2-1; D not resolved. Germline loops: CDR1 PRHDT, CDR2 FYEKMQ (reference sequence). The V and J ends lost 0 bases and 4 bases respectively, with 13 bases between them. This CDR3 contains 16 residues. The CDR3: CASSLGLRSSYNEQFF. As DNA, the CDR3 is TGTGCCAGCAGCTTAGGCTTACGGTCCTCATACAATGAGCAGTTCTTC.

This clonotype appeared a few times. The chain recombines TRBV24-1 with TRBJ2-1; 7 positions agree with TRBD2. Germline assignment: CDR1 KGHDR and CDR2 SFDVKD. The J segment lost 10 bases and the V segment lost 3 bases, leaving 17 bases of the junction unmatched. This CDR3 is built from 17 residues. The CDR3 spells CATSDAPLGEGGREQFF. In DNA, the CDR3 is TGTGCCACCAGTGATGCTCCCTTAGGAGAGGGAGGGCGCGAGCAGTTCTTC.

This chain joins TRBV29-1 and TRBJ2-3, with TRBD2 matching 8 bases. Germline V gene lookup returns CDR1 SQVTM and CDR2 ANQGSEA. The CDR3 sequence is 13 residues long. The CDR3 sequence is CRGSGSDGDTQYF. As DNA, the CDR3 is TGCCGGGGGAGCGGGAGTGATGGAGATACGCAGTATTTT.

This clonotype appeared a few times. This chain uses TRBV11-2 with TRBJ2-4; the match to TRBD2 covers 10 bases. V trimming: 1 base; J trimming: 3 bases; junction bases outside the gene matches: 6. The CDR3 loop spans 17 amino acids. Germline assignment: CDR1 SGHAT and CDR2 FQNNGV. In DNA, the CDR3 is TGTGCCAGCAGCTTAGCCCTAGCGGGAGACGACAAAAACATTCAGTACTTC. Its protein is CASSLALAGDDKNIQYF.

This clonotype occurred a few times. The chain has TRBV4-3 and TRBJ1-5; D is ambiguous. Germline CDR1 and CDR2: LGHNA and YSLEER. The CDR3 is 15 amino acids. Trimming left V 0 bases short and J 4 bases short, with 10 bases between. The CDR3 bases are TGCGCCAGCAGCCAAGATGTAAGGAGTAATCAGCCCCAGCATTTT. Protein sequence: CASSQDVRSNQPQHF.

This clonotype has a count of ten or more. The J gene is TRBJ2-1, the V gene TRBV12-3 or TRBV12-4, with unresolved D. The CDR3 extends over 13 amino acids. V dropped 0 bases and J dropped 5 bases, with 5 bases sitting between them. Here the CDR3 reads CASSLAQNNEQFF. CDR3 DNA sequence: TGTGCCAGCAGTTTAGCACAGAACAATGAGCAGTTCTTC.

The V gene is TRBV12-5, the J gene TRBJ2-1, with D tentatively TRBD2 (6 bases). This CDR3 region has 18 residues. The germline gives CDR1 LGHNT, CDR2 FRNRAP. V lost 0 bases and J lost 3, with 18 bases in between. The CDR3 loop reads CASGLVRTGASYYNEQFF. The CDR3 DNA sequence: TGTGCTAGTGGTTTGGTACGTACGGGAGCGTCTTACTACAATGAGCAGTTCTTC. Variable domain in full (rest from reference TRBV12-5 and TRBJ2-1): DARVTQTPRHKVTEMGQEVTMRCQPILGHNTVFWYRQTMMQGLELLAYFRNRAPLDDSGMPKDRFSAEMPDATLATLKIQPSEPRDSAVYFCASGLVRTGASYYNEQFFGPGTRLTVL.

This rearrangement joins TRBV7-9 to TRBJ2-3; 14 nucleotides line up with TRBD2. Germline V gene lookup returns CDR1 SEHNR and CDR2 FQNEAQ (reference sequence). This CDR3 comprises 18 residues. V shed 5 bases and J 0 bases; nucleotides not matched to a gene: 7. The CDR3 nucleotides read TGTGCCAGCAGCCCCGGGACTAGCGGGAGATTTAGCACAGATACGCAGTATTTT. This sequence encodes CASSPGTSGRFSTDTQYF.

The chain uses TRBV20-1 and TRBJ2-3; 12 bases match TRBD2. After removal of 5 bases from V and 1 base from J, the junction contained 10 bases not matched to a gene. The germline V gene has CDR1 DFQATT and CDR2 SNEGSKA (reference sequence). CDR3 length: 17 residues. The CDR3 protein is CSAPRLAGEFGTDTQYF. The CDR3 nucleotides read TGCAGTGCTCCTCGACTAGCGGGAGAGTTTGGCACAGATACGCAGTATTTT.

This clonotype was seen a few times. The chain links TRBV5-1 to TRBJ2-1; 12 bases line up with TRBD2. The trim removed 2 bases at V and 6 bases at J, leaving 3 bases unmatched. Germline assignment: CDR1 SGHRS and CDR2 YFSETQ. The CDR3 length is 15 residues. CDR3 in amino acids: CASSLLAGGGNEQFF. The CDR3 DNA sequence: TGCGCCAGCAGCTTACTAGCGGGAGGCGGCAATGAGCAGTTCTTC.

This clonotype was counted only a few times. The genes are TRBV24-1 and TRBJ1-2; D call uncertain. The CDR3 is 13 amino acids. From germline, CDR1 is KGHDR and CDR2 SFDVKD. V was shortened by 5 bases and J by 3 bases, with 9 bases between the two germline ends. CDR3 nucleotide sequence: TGTGCCACCAGTGGGGGATTCGACTATGGCTACACCTTC. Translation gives CATSGGFDYGYTF.

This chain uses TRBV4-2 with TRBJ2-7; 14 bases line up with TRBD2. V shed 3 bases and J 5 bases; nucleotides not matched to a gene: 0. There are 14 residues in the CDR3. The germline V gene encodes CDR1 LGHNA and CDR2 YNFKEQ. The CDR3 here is CASSQGLAGDEQYF. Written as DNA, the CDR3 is TGTGCCAGCAGCCAGGGACTAGCGGGAGACGAGCAGTACTTC.